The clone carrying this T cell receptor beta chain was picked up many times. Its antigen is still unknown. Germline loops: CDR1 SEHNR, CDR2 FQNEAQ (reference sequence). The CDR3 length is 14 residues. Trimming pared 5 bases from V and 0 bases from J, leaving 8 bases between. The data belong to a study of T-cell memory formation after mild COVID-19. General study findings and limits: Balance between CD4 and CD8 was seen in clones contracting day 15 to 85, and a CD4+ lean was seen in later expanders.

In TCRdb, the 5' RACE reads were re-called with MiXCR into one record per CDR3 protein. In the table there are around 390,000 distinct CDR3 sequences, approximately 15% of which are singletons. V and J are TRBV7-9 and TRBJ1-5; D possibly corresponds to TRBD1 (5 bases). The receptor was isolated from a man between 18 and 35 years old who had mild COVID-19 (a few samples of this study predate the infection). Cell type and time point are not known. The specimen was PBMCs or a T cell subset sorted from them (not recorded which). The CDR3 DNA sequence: TGTGCCAGCAGCGGGACTGATAGCAATCAGCCCCAGCATTTT. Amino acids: CASSGTDSNQPQHF.